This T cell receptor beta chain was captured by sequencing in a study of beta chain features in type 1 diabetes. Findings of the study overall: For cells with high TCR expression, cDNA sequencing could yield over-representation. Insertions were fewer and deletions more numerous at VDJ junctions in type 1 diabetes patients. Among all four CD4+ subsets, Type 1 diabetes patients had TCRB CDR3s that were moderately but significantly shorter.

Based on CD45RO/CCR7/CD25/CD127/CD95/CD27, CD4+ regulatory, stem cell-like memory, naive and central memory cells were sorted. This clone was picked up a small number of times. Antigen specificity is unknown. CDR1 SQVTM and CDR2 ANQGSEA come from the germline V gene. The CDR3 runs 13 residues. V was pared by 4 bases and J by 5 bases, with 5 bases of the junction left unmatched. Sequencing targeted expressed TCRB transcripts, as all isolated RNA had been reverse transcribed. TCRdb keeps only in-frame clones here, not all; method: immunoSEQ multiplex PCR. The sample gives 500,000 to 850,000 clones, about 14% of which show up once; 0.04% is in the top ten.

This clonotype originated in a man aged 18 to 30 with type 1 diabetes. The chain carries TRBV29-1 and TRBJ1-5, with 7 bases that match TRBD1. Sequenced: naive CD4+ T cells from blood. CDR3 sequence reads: CSVGKGADQPQHF. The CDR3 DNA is TGCAGCGTTGGCAAGGGGGCGGATCAGCCCCAGCATTTT.